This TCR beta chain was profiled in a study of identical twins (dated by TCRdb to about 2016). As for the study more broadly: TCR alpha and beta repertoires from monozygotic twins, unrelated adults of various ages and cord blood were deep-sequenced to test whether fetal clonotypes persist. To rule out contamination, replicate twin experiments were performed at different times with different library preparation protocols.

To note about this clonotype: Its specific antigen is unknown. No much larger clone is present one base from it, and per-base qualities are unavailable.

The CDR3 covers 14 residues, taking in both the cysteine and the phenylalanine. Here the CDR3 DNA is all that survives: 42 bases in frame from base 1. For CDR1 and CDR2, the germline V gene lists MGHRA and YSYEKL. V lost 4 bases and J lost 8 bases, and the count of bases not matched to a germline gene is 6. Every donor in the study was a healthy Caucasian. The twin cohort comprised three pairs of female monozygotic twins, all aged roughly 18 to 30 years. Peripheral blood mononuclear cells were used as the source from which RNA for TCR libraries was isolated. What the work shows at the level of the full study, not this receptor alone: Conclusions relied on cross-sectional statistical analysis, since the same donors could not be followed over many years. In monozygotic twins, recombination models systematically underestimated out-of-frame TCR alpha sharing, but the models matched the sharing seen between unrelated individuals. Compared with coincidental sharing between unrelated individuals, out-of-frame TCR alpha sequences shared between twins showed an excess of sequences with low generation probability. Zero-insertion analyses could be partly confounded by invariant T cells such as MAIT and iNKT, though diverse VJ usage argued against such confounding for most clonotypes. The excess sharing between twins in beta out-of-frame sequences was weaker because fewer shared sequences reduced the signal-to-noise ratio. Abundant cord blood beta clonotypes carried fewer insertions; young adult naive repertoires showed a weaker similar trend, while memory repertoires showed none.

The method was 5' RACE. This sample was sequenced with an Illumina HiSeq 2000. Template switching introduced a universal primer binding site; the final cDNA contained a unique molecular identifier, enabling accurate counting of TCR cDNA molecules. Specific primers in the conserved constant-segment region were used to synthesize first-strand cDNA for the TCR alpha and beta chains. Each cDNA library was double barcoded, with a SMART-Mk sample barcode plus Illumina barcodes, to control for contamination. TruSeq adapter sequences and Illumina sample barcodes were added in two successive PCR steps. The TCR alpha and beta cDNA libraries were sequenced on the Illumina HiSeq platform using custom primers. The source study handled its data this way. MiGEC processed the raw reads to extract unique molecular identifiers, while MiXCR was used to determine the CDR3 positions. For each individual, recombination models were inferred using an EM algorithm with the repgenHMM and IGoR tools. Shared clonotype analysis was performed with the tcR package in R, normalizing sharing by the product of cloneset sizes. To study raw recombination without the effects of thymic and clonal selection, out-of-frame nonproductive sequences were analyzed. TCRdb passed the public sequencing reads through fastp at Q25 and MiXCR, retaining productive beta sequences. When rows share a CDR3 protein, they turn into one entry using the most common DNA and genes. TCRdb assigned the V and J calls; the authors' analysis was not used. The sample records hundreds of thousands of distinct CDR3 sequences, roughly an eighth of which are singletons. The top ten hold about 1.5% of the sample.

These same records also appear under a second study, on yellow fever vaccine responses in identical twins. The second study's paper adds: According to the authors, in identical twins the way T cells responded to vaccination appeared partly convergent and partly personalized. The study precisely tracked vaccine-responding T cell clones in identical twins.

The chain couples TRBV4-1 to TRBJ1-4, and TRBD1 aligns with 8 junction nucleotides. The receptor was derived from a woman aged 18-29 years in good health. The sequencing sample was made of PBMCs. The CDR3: CASSPWTGQEKLFF. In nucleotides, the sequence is TGCGCCAGCAGCCCCTGGACAGGGCAGGAAAAACTGTTTTTT.